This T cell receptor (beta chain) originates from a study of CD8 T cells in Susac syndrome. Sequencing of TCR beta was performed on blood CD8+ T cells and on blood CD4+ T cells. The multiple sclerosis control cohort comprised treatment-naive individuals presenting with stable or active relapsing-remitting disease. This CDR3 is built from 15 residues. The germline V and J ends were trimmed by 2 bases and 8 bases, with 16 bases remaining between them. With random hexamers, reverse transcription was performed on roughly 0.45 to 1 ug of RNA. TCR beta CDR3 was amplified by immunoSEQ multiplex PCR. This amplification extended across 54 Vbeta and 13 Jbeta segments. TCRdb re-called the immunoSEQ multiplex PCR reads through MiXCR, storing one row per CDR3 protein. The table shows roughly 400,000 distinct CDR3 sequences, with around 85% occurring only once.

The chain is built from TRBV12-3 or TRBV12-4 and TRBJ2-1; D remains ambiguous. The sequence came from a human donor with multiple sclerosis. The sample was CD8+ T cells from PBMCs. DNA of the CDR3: TGTGCCAGCAGTTTAAGTGTCAAGGGTAGTGATGAGCAGTTCTTC. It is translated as CASSLSVKGSDEQFF.